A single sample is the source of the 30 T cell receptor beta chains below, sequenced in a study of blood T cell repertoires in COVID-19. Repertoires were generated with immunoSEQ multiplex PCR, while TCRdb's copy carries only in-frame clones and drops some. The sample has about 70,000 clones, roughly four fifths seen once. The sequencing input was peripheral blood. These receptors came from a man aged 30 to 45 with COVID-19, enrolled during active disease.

The CDR3 loop is CASSLRDTGSTQYF. The DNA for the CDR3 is TGTGCCAGCAGCTTAAGGGACACCGGGTCGACCCAGTACTTC. The chain uses TRBV7-2 and TRBJ2-5, with D perhaps TRBD1 (6 bases). V lost 2 bases and J 7 bases, leaving 14 bases between the germline ends. Germline assignment: CDR1 SGHTA and CDR2 FQGNSA. The CDR3 has 14 residues.

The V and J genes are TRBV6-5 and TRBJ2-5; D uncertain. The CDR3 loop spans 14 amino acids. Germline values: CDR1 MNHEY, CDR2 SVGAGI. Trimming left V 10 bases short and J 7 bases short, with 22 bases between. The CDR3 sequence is CATKEGFEVGTQYF. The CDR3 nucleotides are TGTGCCACCAAAGAAGGTTTTGAGGTCGGGACCCAGTACTTC.

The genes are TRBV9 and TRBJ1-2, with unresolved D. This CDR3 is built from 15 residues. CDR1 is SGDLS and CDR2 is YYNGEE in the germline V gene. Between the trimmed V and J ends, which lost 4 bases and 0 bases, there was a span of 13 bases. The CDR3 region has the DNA TGTGCCAGCAGCAACGGGAGGGCCTCTAACTATGGCTACACCTTC. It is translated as CASSNGRASNYGYTF.

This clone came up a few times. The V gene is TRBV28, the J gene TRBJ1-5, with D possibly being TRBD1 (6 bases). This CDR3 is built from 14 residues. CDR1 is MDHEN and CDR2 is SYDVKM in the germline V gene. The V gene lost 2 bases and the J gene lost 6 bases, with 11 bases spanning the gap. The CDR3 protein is CASSLVRGSQPQHF. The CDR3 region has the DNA TGTGCCAGCAGTTTAGTCAGGGGCTCTCAGCCCCAGCATTTT.

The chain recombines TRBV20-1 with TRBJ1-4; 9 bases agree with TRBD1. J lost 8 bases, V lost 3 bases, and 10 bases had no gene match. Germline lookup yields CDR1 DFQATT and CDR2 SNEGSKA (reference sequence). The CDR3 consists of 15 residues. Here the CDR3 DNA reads TGCAGTGCTAGTCGCAGGGACAGGGTAGGCGAAAAACTGTTTTTT. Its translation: CSASRRDRVGEKLFF.

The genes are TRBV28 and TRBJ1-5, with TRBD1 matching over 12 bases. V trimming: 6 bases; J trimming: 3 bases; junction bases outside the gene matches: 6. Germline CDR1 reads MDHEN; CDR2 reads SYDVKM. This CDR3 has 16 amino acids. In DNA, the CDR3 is TGTGCCAGCAGACCGCCGGGACAGGGGGCCAATCAGCCCCAGCATTTT. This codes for CASRPPGQGANQPQHF.

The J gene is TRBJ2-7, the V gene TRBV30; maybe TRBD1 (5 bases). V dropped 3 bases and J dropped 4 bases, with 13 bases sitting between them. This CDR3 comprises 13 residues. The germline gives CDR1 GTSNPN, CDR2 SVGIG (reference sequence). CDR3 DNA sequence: TGTGCCTGGAGGGGGATGGGGCGTTACGAGCAGTACTTC. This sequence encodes CAWRGMGRYEQYF. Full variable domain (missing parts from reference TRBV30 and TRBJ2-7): SQTIHQWPATLVQPVGSPLSLECTVEGTSNPNLYWYRQAAGRGLQLLFYSVGIGQISSEVPQNLSASRPQDRQFILSSKKLLLSDSGFYLCAWRGMGRYEQYFGPGTRLTVT.

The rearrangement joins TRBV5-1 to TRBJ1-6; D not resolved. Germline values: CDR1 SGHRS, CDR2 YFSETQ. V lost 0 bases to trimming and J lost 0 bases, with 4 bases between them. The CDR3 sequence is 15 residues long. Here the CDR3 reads CASSLGSSYNSPLHF. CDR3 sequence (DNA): TGCGCCAGCAGCTTGGGGAGCTCCTATAATTCACCCCTCCACTTT.

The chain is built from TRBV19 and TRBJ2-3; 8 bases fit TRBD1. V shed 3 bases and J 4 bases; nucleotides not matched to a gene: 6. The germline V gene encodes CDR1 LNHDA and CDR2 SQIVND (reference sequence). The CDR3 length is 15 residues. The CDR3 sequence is CASSIFQGAPDTQYF. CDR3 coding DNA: TGTGCCAGTAGTATCTTTCAGGGGGCCCCAGATACGCAGTATTTT.

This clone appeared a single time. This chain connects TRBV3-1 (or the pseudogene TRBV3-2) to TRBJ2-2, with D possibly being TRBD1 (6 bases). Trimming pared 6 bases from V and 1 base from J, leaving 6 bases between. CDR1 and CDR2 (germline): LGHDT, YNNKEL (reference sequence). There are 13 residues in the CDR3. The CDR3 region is CASRTGNTGELFF. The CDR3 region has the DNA TGTGCCAGCAGGACAGGGAACACCGGGGAGCTGTTTTTT.

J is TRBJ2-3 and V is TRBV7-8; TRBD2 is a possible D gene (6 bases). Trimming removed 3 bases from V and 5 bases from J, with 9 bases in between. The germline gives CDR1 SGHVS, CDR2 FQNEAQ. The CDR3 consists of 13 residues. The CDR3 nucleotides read TGTGCCAGCAGCTTTCGGGAGAGAGATACGCAGTATTTT. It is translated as CASSFRERDTQYF.

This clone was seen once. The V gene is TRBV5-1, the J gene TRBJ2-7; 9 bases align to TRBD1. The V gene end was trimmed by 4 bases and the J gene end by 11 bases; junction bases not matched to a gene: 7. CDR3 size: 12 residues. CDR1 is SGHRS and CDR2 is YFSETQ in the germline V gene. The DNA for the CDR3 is TGCGCCAGCAGCCCTGGACAGGGGTGGGAGTACTTC. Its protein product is CASSPGQGWEYF.

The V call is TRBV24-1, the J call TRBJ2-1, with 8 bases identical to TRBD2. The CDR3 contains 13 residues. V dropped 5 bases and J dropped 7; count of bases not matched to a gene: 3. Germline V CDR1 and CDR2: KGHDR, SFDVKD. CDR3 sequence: CATSGGGGNEQFF. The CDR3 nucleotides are TGTGCCACCAGTGGGGGCGGGGGGAATGAGCAGTTCTTC.

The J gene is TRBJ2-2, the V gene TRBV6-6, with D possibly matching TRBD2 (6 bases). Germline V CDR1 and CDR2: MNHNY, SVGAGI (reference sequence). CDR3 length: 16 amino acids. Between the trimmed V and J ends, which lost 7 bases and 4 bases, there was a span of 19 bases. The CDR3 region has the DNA TGTGCCAGCAATTCAGGAGGCGGGGCAGGCACCGGGGAGCTGTTTTTT. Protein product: CASNSGGGAGTGELFF.

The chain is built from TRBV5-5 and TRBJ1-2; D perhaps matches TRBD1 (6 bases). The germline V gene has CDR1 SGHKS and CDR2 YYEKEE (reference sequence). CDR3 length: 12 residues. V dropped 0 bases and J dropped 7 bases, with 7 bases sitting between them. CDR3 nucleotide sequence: TGTGCCAGCAGCTTGGAACAGGGTGGCTACACCTTC. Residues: CASSLEQGGYTF.

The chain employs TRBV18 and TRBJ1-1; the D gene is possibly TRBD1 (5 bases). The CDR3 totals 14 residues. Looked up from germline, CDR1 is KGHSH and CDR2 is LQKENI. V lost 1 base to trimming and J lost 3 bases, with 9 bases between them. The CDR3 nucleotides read TGTGCCAGCTCACCACGGCGGGGCGACACTGAAGCTTTCTTT. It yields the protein CASSPRRGDTEAFF.

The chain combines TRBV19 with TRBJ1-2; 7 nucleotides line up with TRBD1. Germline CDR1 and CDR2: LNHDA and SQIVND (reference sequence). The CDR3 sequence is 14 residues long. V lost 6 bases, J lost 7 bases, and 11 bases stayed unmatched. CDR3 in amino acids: CASSPGQRFSGYTF. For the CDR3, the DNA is TGTGCCAGTAGCCCGGGACAGAGATTTTCTGGCTACACCTTC.

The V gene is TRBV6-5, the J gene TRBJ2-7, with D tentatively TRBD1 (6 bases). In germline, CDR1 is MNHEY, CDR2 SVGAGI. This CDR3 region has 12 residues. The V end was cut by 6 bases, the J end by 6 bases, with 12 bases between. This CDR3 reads CASSSGVVEQYF. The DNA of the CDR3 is TGTGCCAGCAGCTCAGGGGTGGTCGAGCAGTACTTC.

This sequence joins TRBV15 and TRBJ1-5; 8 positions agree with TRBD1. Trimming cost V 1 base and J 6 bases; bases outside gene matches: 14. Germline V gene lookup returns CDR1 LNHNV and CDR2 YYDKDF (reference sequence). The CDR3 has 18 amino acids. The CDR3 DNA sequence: TGTGCCACCAGCAGAGCGCTAGGGGCTTTAGGACAGGGTCAGCCCCAGCATTTT. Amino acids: CATSRALGALGQGQPQHF.

CDR3 DNA: TGTGCCAGCAGCTTCGGGACTAGCGGGAGGCGGCGGGGGAATGAGCAGTTCTTC. Translation gives CASSFGTSGRRRGNEQFF. This chain connects TRBV5-6 to TRBJ2-1, with 15 nucleotides matching TRBD2. V lost 2 bases, J lost 7 bases, and 10 bases stayed unmatched. CDR3 length equals 18 residues. The germline gives CDR1 SGHDT, CDR2 YYEEEE.

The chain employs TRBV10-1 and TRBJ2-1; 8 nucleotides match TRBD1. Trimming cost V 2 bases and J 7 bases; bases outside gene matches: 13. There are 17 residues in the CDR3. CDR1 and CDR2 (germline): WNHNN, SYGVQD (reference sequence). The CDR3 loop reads CASSEARQGLGLNEQFF. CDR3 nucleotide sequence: TGCGCCAGCAGTGAGGCCCGACAGGGGCTGGGGTTAAATGAGCAGTTCTTC.

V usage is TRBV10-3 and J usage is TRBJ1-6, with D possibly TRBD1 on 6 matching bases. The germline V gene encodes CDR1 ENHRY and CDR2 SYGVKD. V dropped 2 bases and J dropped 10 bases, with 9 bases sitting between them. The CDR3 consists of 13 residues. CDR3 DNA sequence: TGTGCCATCAGTGAGACAGGGAACTCACCCCTCCACTTT. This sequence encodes CAISETGNSPLHF.

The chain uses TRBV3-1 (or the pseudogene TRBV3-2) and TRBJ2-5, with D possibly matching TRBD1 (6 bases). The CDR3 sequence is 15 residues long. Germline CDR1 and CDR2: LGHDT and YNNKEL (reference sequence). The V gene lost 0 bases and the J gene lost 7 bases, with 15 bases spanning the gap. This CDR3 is CASSQDLMEGGTQYF. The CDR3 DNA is TGTGCCAGCAGCCAAGATCTTATGGAAGGGGGGACCCAGTACTTC.

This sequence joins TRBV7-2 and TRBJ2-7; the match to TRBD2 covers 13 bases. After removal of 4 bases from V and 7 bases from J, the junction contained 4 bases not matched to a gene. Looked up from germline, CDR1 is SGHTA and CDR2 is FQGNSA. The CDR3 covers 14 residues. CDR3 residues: CASSSTSGRGEQYF. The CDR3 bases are TGTGCCAGCAGCTCAACTAGCGGGAGGGGGGAGCAGTACTTC.

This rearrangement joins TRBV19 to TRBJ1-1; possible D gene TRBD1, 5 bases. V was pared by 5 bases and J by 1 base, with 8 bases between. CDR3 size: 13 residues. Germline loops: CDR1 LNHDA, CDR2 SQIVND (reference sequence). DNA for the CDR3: TGTGCCAGTAGTCGACAGCCGAACACTGAAGCTTTCTTT. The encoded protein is CASSRQPNTEAFF.

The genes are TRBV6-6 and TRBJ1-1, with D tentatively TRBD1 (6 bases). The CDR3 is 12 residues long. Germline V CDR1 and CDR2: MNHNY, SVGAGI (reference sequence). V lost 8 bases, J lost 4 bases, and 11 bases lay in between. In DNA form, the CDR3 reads TGTGCCAGCTGGGGGCTTGCCACTGAAGCTTTCTTT. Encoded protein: CASWGLATEAFF.

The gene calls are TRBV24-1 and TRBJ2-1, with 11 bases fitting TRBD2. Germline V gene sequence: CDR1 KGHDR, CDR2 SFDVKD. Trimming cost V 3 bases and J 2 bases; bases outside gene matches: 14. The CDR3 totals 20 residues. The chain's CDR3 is CATSDPQTSGERHTYNEQFF. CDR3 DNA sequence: TGTGCCACCAGTGATCCCCAGACTAGCGGGGAAAGGCATACCTACAATGAGCAGTTCTTC.

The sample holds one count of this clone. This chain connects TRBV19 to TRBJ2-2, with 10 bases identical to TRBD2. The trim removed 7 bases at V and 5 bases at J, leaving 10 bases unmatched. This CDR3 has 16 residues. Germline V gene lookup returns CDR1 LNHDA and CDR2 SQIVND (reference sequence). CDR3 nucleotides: TGTGCCAGTACCCGTCCCCAGCGGGAGGGTACCGGGGAGCTGTTTTTT. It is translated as CASTRPQREGTGELFF.

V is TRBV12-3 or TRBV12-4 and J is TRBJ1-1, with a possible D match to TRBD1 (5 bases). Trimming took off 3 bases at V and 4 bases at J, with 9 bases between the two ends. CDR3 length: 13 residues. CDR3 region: CASSFGHTTEAFF. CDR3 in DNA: TGTGCCAGCAGTTTTGGACATACCACTGAAGCTTTCTTT.

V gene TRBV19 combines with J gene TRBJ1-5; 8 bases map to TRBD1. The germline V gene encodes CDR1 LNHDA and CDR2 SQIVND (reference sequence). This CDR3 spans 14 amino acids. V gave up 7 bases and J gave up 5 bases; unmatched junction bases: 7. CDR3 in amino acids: CASTPGQEDQPQHF. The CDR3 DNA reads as TGTGCCAGTACACCGGGACAGGAAGATCAGCCCCAGCATTTT.